This entry concerns a single TCR beta chain. TCR beta CDR3 region amplification was performed from RNA transcripts. An initial round of RT-PCR targeting the TCR CDR3 relied on the HTBI primer set. TCRdb called the multiplex PCR reads again in MiXCR, with one record for every CDR3 protein. The repertoire holds around 700,000 distinct CDR3 sequences, under 20% seen once, with over 15% in the top ten. These data are taken from a study of T cells in Graves' hyperthyroidism and ophthalmopathy. The PBMCs were taken from over 9.5 ml of fresh peripheral blood. The V end was cut by 0 bases, the J end by 4 bases, with 14 bases between. Germline-derived CDR1 and CDR2 are LNHNV and YYDKDF (reference sequence). The CDR3 loop spans 16 amino acids.

This clonotype was obtained from a woman aged 50 to 65 with Graves' hyperthyroidism that later progressed to Graves' ophthalmopathy. Sequencing was done on a sample of blood. This chain uses TRBV15 with TRBJ2-3, with D perhaps matching TRBD2 (5 bases). For the CDR3, the DNA is TGTGCCACCAGCAGAGAGATACCCGGGGAGTCAGATACGCAGTATTTT. Translating gives CATSREIPGESDTQYF.